Shown below are 27 T cell receptor beta chains from a single sample sequenced in a study of monozygotic twins with inflammatory bowel disease. Following a re-call of the 5' RACE reads, TCRdb has one entry per CDR3 protein and lacks DNA. Listed are around 190,000 distinct CDR3 sequences; 1.5% to 2% falls within the top ten. The sample was blood. The receptors were gathered from a human donor with ulcerative colitis or Crohn's disease, or a healthy co-twin of an affected twin (not recorded which).

This sequence joins TRBV4-1 and TRBJ1-5. This CDR3 comprises 17 residues. The germline V gene encodes CDR1 MGHRA and CDR2 YSYEKL. The CDR3 protein is CASSHIIGQGGNQPQHF.

V is TRBV5-1 and J is TRBJ2-5; TCRdb selects TRBD2, and the lack of DNA leaves this call unchecked. From germline, CDR1 is SGHRS and CDR2 YFSETQ. The CDR3 extends over 14 amino acids. The CDR3 sequence: CASSLIEGQETQYF.

This chain links TRBV19 with TRBJ2-2; TCRdb outputs TRBD1, but without DNA this stays unchecked. The V gene's germline CDR1 is LNHDA and CDR2 SQIVND (reference sequence). CDR3 size: 14 residues. Here the CDR3 reads CASSISGATGELFF.

This rearrangement joins TRBV14 to TRBJ2-5. The CDR3 is made up of 12 amino acids. Germline assignment: CDR1 SGHDN and CDR2 FVKESK. The CDR3 spells CASSLRGETQYF.

The chain combines TRBV13 with TRBJ2-2; there is no DNA to check the TCRdb D call of TRBD1. Germline values: CDR1 PRHDT, CDR2 FYEKMQ (reference sequence). The CDR3 is 16 amino acids. CDR3 sequence: CASSFSSGTGTGELFF.

The chain has TRBV3-1 and TRBJ1-2. In germline, CDR1 is LGHDT, CDR2 YNNKEL (reference sequence). The CDR3 totals 14 residues. This CDR3 reads CASSALAEAYGYTF.

V usage is TRBV7-2 and J usage is TRBJ2-2. This CDR3 comprises 14 residues. From germline, CDR1 is SGHTA and CDR2 FQGNSA. This CDR3 is CASSLSGNTGELFF.

The chain combines TRBV6-1 with TRBJ2-7; TCRdb selects TRBD2, and the lack of DNA leaves this call unchecked. The CDR3 spans 15 residues. In germline, CDR1 is MNHNS, CDR2 SASEGT. This CDR3 is CASSPHDGGYNEQYF.

V is TRBV20-1 and J is TRBJ1-6; the D call from TCRdb, TRBD1, cannot be confirmed without DNA. This CDR3 is built from 13 residues. Germline loops: CDR1 DFQATT, CDR2 SNEGSKA (reference sequence). The CDR3 loop reads CSATEVGDSPLHF.

The genes are TRBV24-1 and TRBJ2-5; with no DNA, the TCRdb D assignment of TRBD1 cannot be verified. The CDR3 covers 14 residues. Germline V lookup: CDR1 KGHDR, CDR2 SFDVKD. CDR3 loop: CATSESRGSETQYF.

V is TRBV5-1 and J is TRBJ1-2; TCRdb's assignment of TRBD1 cannot be checked, as there is no DNA. The CDR3 has 13 residues. The germline CDR1 and CDR2 sequences are SGHRS and YFSETQ. This CDR3 is CASSPQGGSGYTF.

The chain has TRBV9 and TRBJ2-5; the D call from TCRdb, TRBD1, cannot be confirmed without DNA. The germline V gene has CDR1 SGDLS and CDR2 YYNGEE. The CDR3 spans 15 residues. The CDR3 is CASSAGTAYQETQYF. Filled out from reference TRBV9 and TRBJ2-5, the complete variable domain reads DSGVTQTPKHLITATGQRVTLRCSPRSGDLSVYWYQQSLDQGLQFLIQYYNGEERAKGNILERFSAQQFPDLHSELNLSSLELGDSALYFCASSAGTAYQETQYFGPGTRLLVL.

The chain has TRBV12-3 or TRBV12-4 and TRBJ2-3; TCRdb reports TRBD2, a call that lacks DNA to check it against. The CDR3 has 20 amino acids. CDR3 amino acids: CASSSTSPSLAVPSTDTQYF.

V is TRBV5-1 and J is TRBJ2-3; TCRdb names TRBD1, which stays unverified in the absence of DNA. The CDR3 has 15 amino acids. CDR1 is SGHRS, CDR2 YFSETQ, per germline. The CDR3 region is CASSQGTASTDTQYF.

The chain employs TRBV5-1 and TRBJ2-5; TCRdb calls TRBD2, which cannot be checked without DNA. Per germline, CDR1 SGHRS and CDR2 YFSETQ. This CDR3 is 16 amino acids long. CDR3 amino acids: CASSLDLLAGQETQYF.

The rearrangement links TRBV20-1 to TRBJ2-2; TCRdb names TRBD1, which stays unverified in the absence of DNA. There are 13 residues in the CDR3. The germline V gene has CDR1 DFQATT and CDR2 SNEGSKA (reference sequence). The CDR3 protein is CSASSTGAGELFF.

CDR3 protein: CASSTSGQINQPQHF. V usage is TRBV5-1 and J usage is TRBJ1-5; TCRdb picks TRBD1, but there is no DNA to check that call. This CDR3 contains 15 residues. Germline CDR1 is SGHRS and CDR2 is YFSETQ.

CDR3 residues: CASGASEANPPYEQYF. V and J are TRBV3-1 and TRBJ2-7; TCRdb returns TRBD2, unconfirmable since there is no DNA. Germline V gene lookup returns CDR1 LGHDT and CDR2 YNNKEL (reference sequence). The CDR3 is made up of 16 amino acids.

The chain joins TRBV2 to TRBJ1-5; TCRdb lists TRBD1, though no DNA is available to test this call. This CDR3 contains 15 residues. Germline CDR1 is SNHLY and CDR2 is FYNNEI. CDR3 region: CASSSHRGSNQPQHF.

The chain employs TRBV19 and TRBJ2-7; with no DNA, the TCRdb D assignment of TRBD2 cannot be verified. CDR3 size: 16 residues. Germline V gives CDR1 LNHDA, CDR2 SQIVND (reference sequence). CDR3 loop: CASSMDGGGRGDEQYF.

The chain links TRBV7-9 to TRBJ1-2; checking the TCRdb D call of TRBD1 is not possible without DNA. The CDR3 contains 13 residues. The germline V gene has CDR1 SEHNR and CDR2 FQNEAQ (reference sequence). CDR3 protein: CASSLGVNYGYTF.

The chain employs TRBV6-5 and TRBJ1-5; TCRdb lists TRBD1, though no DNA is available to test this call. This CDR3 comprises 15 residues. Looked up from germline, CDR1 is MNHEY and CDR2 is SVGAGI. This CDR3 reads CASSSGTGGFQPQHF.

The rearrangement links TRBV20-1 to TRBJ1-2; there is no DNA to check the TCRdb D call of TRBD1. The CDR3 covers 13 residues. The germline gives CDR1 DFQATT, CDR2 SNEGSKA (reference sequence). CDR3 amino acids: CSANPGVGYGYTF.

The chain combines TRBV3-1 with TRBJ1-3. This CDR3 is built from 12 residues. CDR1 is LGHDT and CDR2 is YNNKEL in the germline V gene (reference sequence). The CDR3 here is CASTHNRATIYF.

The gene calls are TRBV12-3 or TRBV12-4 and TRBJ1-1; the D gene TCRdb calls, TRBD1, cannot be checked with no DNA. CDR3 length: 19 residues. The CDR3 region is CASSLRAIGQGAMNTEAFF.

The rearrangement links TRBV20-1 to TRBJ1-4; TCRdb returns TRBD1, unconfirmable since there is no DNA. CDR1 is DFQATT and CDR2 is SNEGSKA in the germline V gene (reference sequence). This CDR3 is built from 14 residues. This CDR3 reads CSARQTGGNEKLFF.

This chain links TRBV20-1 with TRBJ2-2; TCRdb designates TRBD1, a call that cannot be tested without DNA. The CDR3 has 15 residues. Germline V gene lookup returns CDR1 DFQATT and CDR2 SNEGSKA (reference sequence). This CDR3 reads CSAGKTGLGNGELFF.